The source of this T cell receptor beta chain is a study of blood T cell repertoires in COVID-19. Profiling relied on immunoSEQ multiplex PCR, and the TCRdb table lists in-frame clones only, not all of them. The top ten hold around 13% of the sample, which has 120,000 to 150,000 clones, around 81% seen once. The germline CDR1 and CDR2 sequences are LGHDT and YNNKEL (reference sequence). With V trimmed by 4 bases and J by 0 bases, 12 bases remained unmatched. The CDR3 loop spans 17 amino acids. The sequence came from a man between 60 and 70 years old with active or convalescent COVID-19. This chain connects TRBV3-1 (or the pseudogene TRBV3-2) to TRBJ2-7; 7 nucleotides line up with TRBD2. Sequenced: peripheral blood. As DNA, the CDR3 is TGTGCCAGCAGCCCAACCCGAGGGGAGGGGAGCTCCTACGAGCAGTACTTC. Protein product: CASSPTRGEGSSYEQYF.